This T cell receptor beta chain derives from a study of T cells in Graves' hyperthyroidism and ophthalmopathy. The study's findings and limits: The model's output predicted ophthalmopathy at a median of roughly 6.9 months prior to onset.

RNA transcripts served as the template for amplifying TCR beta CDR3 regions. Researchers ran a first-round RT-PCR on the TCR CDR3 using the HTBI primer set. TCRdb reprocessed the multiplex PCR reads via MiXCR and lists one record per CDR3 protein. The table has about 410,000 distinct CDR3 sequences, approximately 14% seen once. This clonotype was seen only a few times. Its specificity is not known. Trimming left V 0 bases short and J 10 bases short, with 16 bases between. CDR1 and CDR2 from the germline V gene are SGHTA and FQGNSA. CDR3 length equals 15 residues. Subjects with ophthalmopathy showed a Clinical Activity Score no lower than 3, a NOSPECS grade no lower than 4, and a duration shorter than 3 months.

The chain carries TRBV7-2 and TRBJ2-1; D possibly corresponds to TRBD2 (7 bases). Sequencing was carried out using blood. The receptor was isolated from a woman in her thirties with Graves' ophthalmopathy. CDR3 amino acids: CASSLAAGVGGEQFF. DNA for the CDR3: TGTGCCAGCAGCTTAGCGGCGGGGGTAGGGGGGGAGCAGTTCTTC.